The rows below give T cell receptor beta chains drawn from one sample of a study of blood T cell repertoires in COVID-19. TCRdb's copy holds only in-frame clones and misses some; the assay was immunoSEQ multiplex PCR. The table has over 200,000 clones, more than 70% seen once. Sample: peripheral blood. The receptors originated from a woman aged 60-75 years with acute or convalescent COVID-19. CDR3s include the opening cysteine and the closing phenylalanine or tryptophan. D genes are given only for firm matches. Not all rows give a size; the values are once, few, many and, for expanded clones, a class.

-	TRBV24-1	TRBJ2-5	TRBD2	TGTGCCACCAGTGATCCAGGGGGGGGGACTAGCCTTTCGAAGGAGACCCAGTACTTC	CATSDPGGGTSLSKETQYF
-	TRBV18	TRBJ1-2	TRBD1	TGTGCCAGCTCACCGGTGGGACAGCCCTACACCTTC	CASSPVGQPYTF
-	TRBV7-9	TRBJ2-7	-	TGTGCCAGCAGCCACGAGCAGGACAGCTACGAGCAGTACTTC	CASSHEQDSYEQYF
-	TRBV6-2/TRBV6-3	TRBJ1-1	-	TGTGCCAGCAGTTACACACCTCCCCGACAGTTCACTGAAGCTTTCTTT	CASSYTPPRQFTEAFF
-	TRBV4-2	TRBJ1-2	TRBD1	TGTGCCAGCAGCCAAGAATTACGGACAGGGCGGGAGTATGGCTACACCTTC	CASSQELRTGREYGYTF
-	TRBV28	TRBJ2-5	-	TGTGCCAGCAGTTTGTACAGGGAAGAGACCCAGTACTTC	CASSLYREETQYF
-	TRBV28	TRBJ2-7	TRBD1	TGTGCCAGTAGACAGGGTACCTACGAGCAGTACTTC	CASRQGTYEQYF
-	TRBV27	TRBJ1-1	TRBD1	TGTGCCAGCAGTTTATTGACAGGGGGCTCGGTCACTGAAGCTTTCTTT	CASSLLTGGSVTEAFF
-	TRBV5-1	TRBJ2-1	-	TGCGCCAGCAGCTTGGGTGCGGGGGCCCCCTACAATGAGCAGTTCTTC	CASSLGAGAPYNEQFF
once	TRBV27	TRBJ1-1	-	TGTGCCAGCAGTCCGCGCGGGACCTCAGTTGTTGAAGCTTTCTTT	CASSPRGTSVVEAFF
-	TRBV28	TRBJ2-1	TRBD2	TGTGCCAGCAGTTTAGTGGGAGGGAAGAATGAGCAGTTCTTC	CASSLVGGKNEQFF
-	TRBV3-1/TRBV3-2	TRBJ2-7	TRBD1	TGTGCCAGCAGCCAAAGGGACAGGGTTACCTACGAGCAGTACTTC	CASSQRDRVTYEQYF
-	TRBV15	TRBJ1-2	TRBD1	TGTGCCACCAGCAGAGGTCGGCAGGACAGGGACAGCACCTTC	CATSRGRQDRDSTF
-	TRBV7-9	TRBJ2-1	-	TGTGCCAGCACCAACGGGGCGGCGGGGCTCTACAATGAGCAGTTCTTC	CASTNGAAGLYNEQFF
-	TRBV9	TRBJ1-1	TRBD1	TGTGCCAGCAGCGTACATGCGGGACAGGAGAACACTGAAGCTTTCTTT	CASSVHAGQENTEAFF
-	TRBV27	TRBJ2-7	TRBD2	TGTGCCAGCGGGTATCGAGCGGGAGGATTCTACGAGCAGTACTTC	CASGYRAGGFYEQYF
-	TRBV5-1	TRBJ1-4	-	TGCGCCAGCAGCTCCGGACGGGGAAATGAAAAACTGTTTTTT	CASSSGRGNEKLFF
-	TRBV7-3	TRBJ2-2	-	TGTGCCAGCGGCAGGGGTAGAAGCACCGGGGAGCTGTTTTTT	CASGRGRSTGELFF
-	TRBV9	TRBJ2-5	TRBD2	TGTGCCAGCAGCGTAGGAGGAAGCGGGGGGTACCAAGAGACCCAGTACTTC	CASSVGGSGGYQETQYF
-	TRBV27	TRBJ1-5	-	TGTGCCAGCAACCCAGGGGTGACAAATCAGCCCCAGCATTTT	CASNPGVTNQPQHF